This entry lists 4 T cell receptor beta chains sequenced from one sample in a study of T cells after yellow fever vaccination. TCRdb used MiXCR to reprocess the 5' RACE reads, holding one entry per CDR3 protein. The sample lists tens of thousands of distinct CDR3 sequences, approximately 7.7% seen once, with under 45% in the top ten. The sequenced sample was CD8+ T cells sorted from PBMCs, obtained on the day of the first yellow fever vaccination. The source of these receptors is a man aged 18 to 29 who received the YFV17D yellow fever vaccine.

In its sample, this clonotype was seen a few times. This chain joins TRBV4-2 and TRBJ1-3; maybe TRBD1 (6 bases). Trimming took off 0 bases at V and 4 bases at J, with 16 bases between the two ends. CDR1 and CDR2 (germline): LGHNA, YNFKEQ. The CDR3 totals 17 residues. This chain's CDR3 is CASSQDFGGWRGNTIYF. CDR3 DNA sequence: TGTGCCAGCAGCCAAGATTTCGGGGGCTGGAGAGGAAACACCATATATTTT.

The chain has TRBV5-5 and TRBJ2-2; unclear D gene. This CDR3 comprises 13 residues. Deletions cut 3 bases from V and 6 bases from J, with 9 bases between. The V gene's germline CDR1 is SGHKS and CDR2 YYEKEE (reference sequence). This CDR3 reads CASSWLGSGELFF. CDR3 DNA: TGTGCCAGCAGCTGGCTAGGGTCCGGGGAGCTGTTTTTT.

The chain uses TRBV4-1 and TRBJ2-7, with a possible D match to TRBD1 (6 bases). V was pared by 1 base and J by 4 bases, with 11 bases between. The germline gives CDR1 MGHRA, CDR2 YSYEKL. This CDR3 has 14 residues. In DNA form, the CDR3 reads TGCGCCAGCAGCCAAGTCCCAGGGGAATACGAGCAGTACTTC. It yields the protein CASSQVPGEYEQYF.

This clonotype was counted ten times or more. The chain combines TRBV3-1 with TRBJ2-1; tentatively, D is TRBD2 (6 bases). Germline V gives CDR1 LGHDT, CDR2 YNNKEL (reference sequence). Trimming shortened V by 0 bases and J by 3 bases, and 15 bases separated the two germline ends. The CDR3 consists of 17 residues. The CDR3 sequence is CASSQDRAGTLYNEQFF. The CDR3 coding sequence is TGTGCCAGCAGCCAAGATCGAGCCGGGACTCTCTACAATGAGCAGTTCTTC.